This T cell receptor beta chain was identified during a study of identical twins. Study results and caveats: Where beta out-of-frame sequences were concerned, excess twin sharing was weaker. Out-of-frame alpha sequences that twins shared showed excess low generation probability. Analyses of zero insertions could be partly confounded by invariant MAIT and iNKT cells.

Germline loops: CDR1 SGHRS, CDR2 YFSETQ. The CDR3 runs 15 residues. This clonotype was seen many times. Its specificity is unknown. Germline and junction disagree at one end, which may indicate a read error. Via MiXCR, TCRdb re-called the 5' RACE reads, giving one row per CDR3 protein. The sample contains about 810,000 distinct CDR3 sequences, more than 9% of which appear only once. This same sample was also taken into another study, of yellow fever vaccine responses in identical twins. That study adds: Twins' vaccine T cell responses were reported to seem partly convergent and partly personalized.

This chain joins TRBV5-1 and TRBJ2-4, with unresolved D. The source material was PBMCs. This receptor was identified in a woman aged 18-29 years in good health. For the CDR3, the DNA is TGTGCCAGCAGCTTACTCGGTCTAGCCAAAAACATTCAGTACTTC. This codes for CASSLLGLAKNIQYF.